This note documents a single T cell receptor beta chain sequence. The assay was immunoSEQ multiplex PCR, and TCRdb's table has in-frame clones only and misses some. The sample carries some 300,000 clones, just under 90% recorded once. The trim removed 1 base at V and 5 bases at J, leaving 7 bases unmatched. Germline lookup yields CDR1 PRHDT and CDR2 FYEKMQ (reference sequence). CDR3 size: 16 residues. This sample is drawn from a study of blood T cell repertoires in COVID-19. In the study overall: Samples of COVID-19 (acute and convalescent) were obtained from the United States, Italy and Spain. From T cells, B-cell-depleted T cells, or PBMCs came the material, which was cDNA or gDNA.

The chain recombines TRBV13 with TRBJ2-7, with 11 nucleotides matching TRBD2. The sequencing input was PBMCs or T cells enriched from blood (not recorded which). The receptor comes from a woman in her 30s who had recovered from COVID-19. Written as DNA, the CDR3 is TGTGCCAGCAGCTTAGAACTAGCGGGAGCCGGGAACGAGCAGTACTTC. It yields the protein CASSLELAGAGNEQYF. Using reference TRBV13 and TRBJ2-7 for the parts outside the CDR3, the full variable domain is AAGVIQSPRHLIKEKRETATLKCYPIPRHDTVYWYQQGPGQDPQFLISFYEKMQSDKGSIPDRFSAQQFSDYHSELNMSSLELGDSALYFCASSLELAGAGNEQYFGPGTRLTVT.